This TCR beta chain was sequenced during a study of CD8+CD57+ T cells in acquired aplastic anemia. Overall study: Sorted CD4+ plus CD8+ cells gave DNA averaging around 3 ug. General study findings and limits: Patients and controls had in common fewer than 30 CD8+ CDR3 sequences.

Genomic DNA constituted the template upon which TCR beta VDJ and CDR3 profiling was performed. Using its own MiXCR run on the reads, TCRdb lists one record per CDR3 protein. The sample yields about 120,000 distinct CDR3 sequences, under 60% seen once. For sequencing, patients were chosen who had shown expansion of CD8+CD57+ cells by flow cytometry. Each of the patients presented with severe acquired aplastic anemia. V was cut by 4 bases and J by 0 bases, with 6 bases left in between. The CDR3 is made up of 13 amino acids. Per germline, CDR1 LNHDA and CDR2 SQIVND (reference sequence). This clonotype was seen many times. Its antigen is currently unknown.

The TCR was taken from a human donor with aplastic anemia. Sequencing input: sorted CD4+, CD8+, or CD8+CD57+ T cells (not recorded which) from PBMCs. This chain uses TRBV19 with TRBJ1-1; D remains unclear. This CDR3 is CASSNSLNTEAFF. DNA of the CDR3: TGTGCCAGTAGTAACTCTTTGAACACTGAAGCTTTCTTT.